The 6 T cell receptor beta chains reported below all come from one sample, sequenced in a study of cytomegalovirus exposure and HLA in healthy donors. Researchers ran the PCR with 60 Vbeta and 13 Jbeta primers. This table comes from immunoSEQ multiplex PCR, and its TCRdb copy is limited to in-frame clones, with some not included. The table lists more than 100,000 clones, around four fifths of them singletons, with 1.5% in the top ten. The sequencing sample was made of PBMCs. These receptors came from a man aged 35-49 years in good health and CMV-seronegative.

The chain links TRBV4-2 to TRBJ2-3; TRBD1 is a possible D gene (7 bases). Germline CDR1 LGHNA, CDR2 YNFKEQ. Trimming took 4 bases from V and 4 from J, leaving 18 bases between them. The CDR3 loop spans 16 amino acids. CDR3 sequence: CASSLRSQGEADTQYF. The CDR3 DNA sequence: TGTGCCAGCAGCCTCAGGTCGCAGGGGGAGGCAGATACGCAGTATTTT.

The chain has TRBV7-3 and TRBJ2-2; D may be TRBD1 (6 bases). Germline V CDR1 and CDR2: SGHTA, FQGTGA. The CDR3 sequence is 15 residues long. V lost 8 bases, J lost 0 bases, and 13 bases lay in between. The CDR3 is CASGPGTSNTGELFF. CDR3 coding DNA: TGTGCCAGCGGGCCGGGGACATCGAACACCGGGGAGCTGTTTTTT.

This clone occurred once. CDR3 loop: CATSKGTAYNSPLHF. DNA of the CDR3: TGTGCCACCAGCAAAGGGACAGCCTATAATTCACCCCTCCACTTT. The chain recombines TRBV15 with TRBJ1-6, with 7 bases identical to TRBD1. Germline lookup yields CDR1 LNHNV and CDR2 YYDKDF (reference sequence). J lost 2 bases, V lost 4 bases, and 2 bases had no gene match. There are 15 residues in the CDR3.

About this clone: A junction boundary mismatches the germline segment, possibly from a read error. The sample contains more than one DNA sequence encoding this CDR3. This chain joins TRBV4-3 and TRBJ2-1, with a possible D match to TRBD2 (6 bases). CDR1 and CDR2 from the germline V gene are LGHNA and YSLEER. The CDR3 runs 16 residues. The CDR3 sequence: CASSHRASEPYNEQFF. In DNA, the CDR3 is TGCGCCAGCAGCCATAGAGCTAGCGAACCCTACAATGAGCAATTCTTC.

This clone was counted a single time. This chain links TRBV7-2 with TRBJ1-3; D ambiguous. The germline V gene encodes CDR1 SGHTA and CDR2 FQGNSA. Trimming took 5 bases from V and 0 from J, leaving 11 bases between them. The CDR3 runs 15 residues. The CDR3 DNA reads as TGTGCCAGCAGCCGAGACCCGGGCTCTGGAAACACCATATATTTT. The encoded protein is CASSRDPGSGNTIYF.

The chain joins TRBV12-5 to TRBJ2-2; TRBD2 might be the D (6 bases). Germline CDR1 LGHNT, CDR2 FRNRAP. The V end was cut by 5 bases, the J end by 1 base, with 17 bases between. This CDR3 contains 17 residues. CDR3 residues: CASGDPPERVNTGELFF. The CDR3 bases are TGTGCTAGTGGTGACCCACCAGAGCGGGTGAACACCGGGGAGCTGTTTTTT.